This TCR beta chain was found in a study of blood T cell repertoires in COVID-19. Overall study context: There were acute and convalescent COVID-19 samples, and they came from the United States, Italy and Spain.

Per the authors' pipeline: Amplification of reference gene primers provided the estimated nucleated cell counts. Libraries were prepared by immunoSEQ multiplex PCR; TCRdb keeps only in-frame clonotypes and omits some of them. V and J calls and clone size follow that table, whereas D and trimming were derived from the DNA. Of 200,000 to 250,000 clones in the sample, approximately 84% were seen once. With 1 base clipped from V and 2 bases from J, the junction kept 12 bases outside the gene matches. The CDR3 runs 18 residues. Per germline, CDR1 LGHNA and CDR2 YSLEER. The specimen was peripheral blood. This receptor was taken from a young woman who had recovered from COVID-19. The chain couples TRBV4-3 to TRBJ2-3; 7 bases agree with TRBD1. The CDR3 DNA reads TGCGCCAGCAGCCAAGGGTCGGGGACAGCCCTGATCACAGATACGCAGTATTTT. Amino acids: CASSQGSGTALITDTQYF.